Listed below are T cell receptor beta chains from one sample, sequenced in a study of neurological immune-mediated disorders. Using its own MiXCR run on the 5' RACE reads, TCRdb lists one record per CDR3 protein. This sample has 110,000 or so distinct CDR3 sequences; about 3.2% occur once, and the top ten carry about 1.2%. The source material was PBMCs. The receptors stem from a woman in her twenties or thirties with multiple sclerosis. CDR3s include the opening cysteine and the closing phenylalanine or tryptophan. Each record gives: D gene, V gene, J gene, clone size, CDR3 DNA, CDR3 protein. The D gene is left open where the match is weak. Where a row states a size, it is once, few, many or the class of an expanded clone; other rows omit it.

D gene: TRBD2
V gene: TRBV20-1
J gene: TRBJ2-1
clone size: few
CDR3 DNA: TGCAGTGTCCGGGAGGGCCTGAATGAGCAGTTCTTC
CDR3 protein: CSVREGLNEQFF

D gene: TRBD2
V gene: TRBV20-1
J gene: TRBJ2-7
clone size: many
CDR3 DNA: TGCAGTGCTAGAGACGGACTAGCGGGGGAGCAGTACTTC
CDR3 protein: CSARDGLAGEQYF

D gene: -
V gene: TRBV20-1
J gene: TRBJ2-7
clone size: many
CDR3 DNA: TGCAGTGCTAGTGTGGGCCCCGAGCAGTACTTC
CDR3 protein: CSASVGPEQYF

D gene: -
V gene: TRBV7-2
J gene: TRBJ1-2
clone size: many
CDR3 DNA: TGTGCCAGCAGCTTGGTGGTTAGTAATAGTCATGGCTACACCTTC
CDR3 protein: CASSLVVSNSHGYTF

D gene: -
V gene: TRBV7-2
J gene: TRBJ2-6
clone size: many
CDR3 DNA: TGTGCCAGCAGCGTAGTAGGCTCTGGGGCCAACGTCCTGACTTTC
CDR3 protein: CASSVVGSGANVLTF

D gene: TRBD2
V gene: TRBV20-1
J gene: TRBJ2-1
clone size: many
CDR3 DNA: TGCAGTGCCAGGTTCCCCGGGACTAGCGCCGTCTTGAGCTCCTACAATGAGCAGTTCTTC
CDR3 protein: CSARFPGTSAVLSSYNEQFF

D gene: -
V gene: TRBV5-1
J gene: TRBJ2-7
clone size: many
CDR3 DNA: TGCGCCAGCAGCCCCGGGTTACCCTACGAGCAGTACTTC
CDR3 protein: CASSPGLPYEQYF

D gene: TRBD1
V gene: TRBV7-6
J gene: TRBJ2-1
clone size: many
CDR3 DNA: TGTGCCAGCAGCCGCCGGGACAGGGGGAATGAGCAGTTCTTC
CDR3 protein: CASSRRDRGNEQFF

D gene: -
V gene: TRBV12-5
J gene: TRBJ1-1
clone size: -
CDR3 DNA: TGTGCTAGTGGTTTGGGAGCGGGGAATGAAGCTTTCTTT
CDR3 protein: CASGLGAGNEAFF

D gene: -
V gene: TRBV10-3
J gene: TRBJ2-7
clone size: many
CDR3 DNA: TGTGCCATCAGGGACAGCGGGGCGGGCCACGAGCAGTACTTC
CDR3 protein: CAIRDSGAGHEQYF

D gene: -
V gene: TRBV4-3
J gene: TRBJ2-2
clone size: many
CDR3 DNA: TGCGCCAGCTCTCAAAGAACCGGGGAGCTGTTTTTT
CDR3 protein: CASSQRTGELFF

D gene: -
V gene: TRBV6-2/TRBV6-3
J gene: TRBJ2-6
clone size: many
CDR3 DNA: TGTGCCAGCAGGATATTTGGGGCCAACGTCCTGACTTTC
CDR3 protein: CASRIFGANVLTF

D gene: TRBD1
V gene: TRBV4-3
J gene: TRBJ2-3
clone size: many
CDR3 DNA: TGCGCCAGCAGCCAAGATAAACAGGGGGCGGCGGATACGCAGTATTTT
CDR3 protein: CASSQDKQGAADTQYF

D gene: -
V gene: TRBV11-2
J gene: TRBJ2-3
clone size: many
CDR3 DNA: TGTGCCAGCAGCAGGCGGGTTATGGGCTTTACCACAGATACGCAGTATTTT
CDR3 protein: CASSRRVMGFTTDTQYF

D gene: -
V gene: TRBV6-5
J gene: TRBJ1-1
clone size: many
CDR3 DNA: TGTGCCAGCAGCCGGGACCGGGTGAACACTGAAGCTTTCTTT
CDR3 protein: CASSRDRVNTEAFF

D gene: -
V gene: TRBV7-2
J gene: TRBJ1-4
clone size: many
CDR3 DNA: TGTGCCAGCAGCATGAGGGGTGCAACTAATGAAAAACTGTTTTTT
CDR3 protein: CASSMRGATNEKLFF